These 19 T cell receptor beta chains came from one sample sequenced in a study of T cell clones after liver transplantation. Measured with immunoSEQ multiplex PCR; TCRdb has only the in-frame clones, and not every one. The table has around 78,000 clones, less than 90% seen once. The sequenced sample was CD4+ T cells from blood, obtained at the 22-month timepoint. The source is a human patient who received a liver transplant. Some T cells may be supplied by the graft donor.

The genes are TRBV7-2 and TRBJ2-1; tentative D call: TRBD2 (5 bases). Trimming pared 3 bases from V and 2 bases from J, leaving 8 bases between. Per the germline V gene, CDR1 is SGHTA and CDR2 is FQGNSA. The length of the CDR3 is 14 residues. The CDR3 nucleotides are TGTGCCAGCAGCTTTGAGGGAACCTACAATGAGCAGTTCTTC. This translates into CASSFEGTYNEQFF.

The V gene is TRBV18, the J gene TRBJ2-1, with 9 nucleotides matching TRBD2. CDR1 is KGHSH, CDR2 LQKENI, per germline. The CDR3 is 15 residues long. V was pared by 3 bases and J by 11 bases, with 11 bases of the junction left unmatched. The CDR3 sequence: CASSPSYAAGGQQFF. The CDR3 nucleotides read TGTGCCAGCTCACCGTCGTATGCAGCGGGGGGTCAGCAGTTCTTC.

The CDR3 loop reads CASSLDGNEQFF. In DNA, the CDR3 is TGTGCCAGCAGCTTAGATGGCAATGAGCAGTTCTTC. The chain carries TRBV11-3 and TRBJ2-1; D unresolved. This CDR3 spans 12 amino acids. Looked up from germline, CDR1 is SGHNT and CDR2 is YENEEA. V lost 0 bases to trimming and J lost 6 bases, with 3 bases between them.

In its sample, this clone was seen once. The V call is TRBV7-6, the J call TRBJ2-7, with TRBD2 identical over 9 bases. The germline gives CDR1 SGHVS, CDR2 FNYEAQ. CDR3 length: 15 amino acids. Germline trimming cut 4 bases from V and 2 bases from J; bases unmatched to any gene: 6. CDR3 bases: TGTGCCAGCAGCTCCCCGTCTAGCGGGACCTACGAGCAGTACTTC. Amino acid sequence: CASSSPSSGTYEQYF.

This sequence joins TRBV28 and TRBJ2-6; no clear D gene. The CDR3 has 14 residues. V was pared by 5 bases and J by 2 bases, with 7 bases between. Germline CDR1 is MDHEN and CDR2 is SYDVKM. CDR3 in DNA: TGTGCCAGCAGTACGGAGACTGGGGCCAACGTCCTGACTTTC. Translation gives CASSTETGANVLTF.

The chain employs TRBV5-4 and TRBJ2-7; 13 bases align to TRBD2. V lost 5 bases, J lost 5 bases, and 7 bases stayed unmatched. Germline V gene lookup returns CDR1 SGHNT and CDR2 YYREEE (reference sequence). The CDR3 sequence is 15 residues long. In DNA, the CDR3 is TGTGCCAGCAGTCGCAAACTAGCGGGAGGGGACGAGCAGTACTTC. It codes for CASSRKLAGGDEQYF.

V is TRBV6-5 and J is TRBJ2-7; no clear D. Trimming shortened V by 6 bases and J by 7 bases, and 16 bases separated the two germline ends. This CDR3 has 13 residues. Germline V gene sequence: CDR1 MNHEY, CDR2 SVGAGI. CDR3 residues: CASSLQLDREQYF. Written as DNA, the CDR3 is TGTGCCAGCAGCTTACAACTGGACCGAGAGCAGTACTTC.

This chain links TRBV7-2 with TRBJ2-7, with no clear D. Trimming pared 5 bases from V and 4 bases from J, leaving 9 bases between. In germline, CDR1 is SGHTA, CDR2 FQGNSA. The CDR3 runs 12 residues. The DNA of the CDR3 is TGTGCCAGCAGCAAACTCGGGTACGAGCAGTACTTC. It yields the protein CASSKLGYEQYF.

This rearrangement joins TRBV6-5 to TRBJ2-5; D might be TRBD2 (6 bases). The CDR3 length is 13 residues. V was shortened by 6 bases and J by 5 bases, with 13 bases between the two germline ends. The germline V gene has CDR1 MNHEY and CDR2 SVGAGI. The CDR3 sequence: CASSFGGSETQYF. DNA for the CDR3: TGTGCCAGCAGCTTTGGGGGGTCGGAGACCCAGTACTTC.

The sample holds one count of this clone. J is TRBJ2-5 and V is TRBV7-3, with a possible D match to TRBD2 (7 bases). Germline V lookup: CDR1 SGHTA, CDR2 FQGTGA. This CDR3 has 20 residues. V lost 2 bases and J 1 base, leaving 26 bases between the germline ends. DNA of the CDR3: TGTGCCAGCAGCTTATTCGTCCAAACCCTGCGTCGGGGGGCCCAAGAGACCCAGTACTTC. It specifies CASSLFVQTLRRGAQETQYF.

The chain carries TRBV29-1 and TRBJ1-1; D uncertain. Trimming removed 5 bases from V and 4 bases from J, with 11 bases in between. This CDR3 has 12 amino acids. Germline CDR1 is SQVTM and CDR2 is ANQGSEA. This chain's CDR3 is CSVLAGSTEAFF. CDR3 DNA: TGCAGCGTTTTAGCGGGGAGCACTGAAGCTTTCTTT.

The V and J genes are TRBV2 and TRBJ2-2; a weak D match, TRBD2 (6 bases). The CDR3 extends over 14 amino acids. The germline V gene has CDR1 SNHLY and CDR2 FYNNEI. V lost 1 base and J lost 7, with 10 bases in between. DNA of the CDR3: TGTGCCAGCAGTGAAGTCGGGAGCATCGGGGAGCTGTTTTTT. Amino acids: CASSEVGSIGELFF.

The chain is built from TRBV6-5 and TRBJ2-7; 7 nucleotides agree with TRBD1. This CDR3 has 14 residues. Germline values: CDR1 MNHEY, CDR2 SVGAGI. J lost 6 bases, V lost 5 bases, and 10 bases had no gene match. This chain's CDR3 is CASSDVKGGREQYF. The CDR3 coding sequence is TGTGCCAGCAGTGACGTAAAAGGGGGCCGCGAGCAGTACTTC.

This chain links TRBV19 with TRBJ1-6, with D uncertain. Trimming shortened V by 1 base and J by 5 bases, and 6 bases separated the two germline ends. The germline V gene has CDR1 LNHDA and CDR2 SQIVND (reference sequence). This CDR3 has 14 residues. The CDR3 DNA is TGTGCCAGTAGTATAGTCAGTGATAATTCACCCCTCCACTTT. Protein product: CASSIVSDNSPLHF.

The chain recombines TRBV7-8 with TRBJ2-7; 7 nucleotides match TRBD1. The ends lost 1 base at V and 0 bases at J; junction bases unmatched: 9. Germline assignment: CDR1 SGHVS and CDR2 FQNEAQ. The CDR3 runs to 17 residues. In nucleotides, the CDR3 is TGTGCCAGCAGCTTAGTAGGTATAGGGGGCAGCTCCTACGAGCAGTACTTC. Amino acid sequence: CASSLVGIGGSSYEQYF.

The rearrangement uses TRBV9 and TRBJ1-3; 7 positions match TRBD1. Germline CDR1 SGDLS, CDR2 YYNGEE. The V segment lost 4 bases and the J segment 8 bases; nucleotides outside the gene matches: 12. The CDR3 contains 15 residues. As DNA, the CDR3 is TGTGCCAGCAGCCCCCCTGAGGGCAGGGGGGACACCATATATTTT. It is translated as CASSPPEGRGDTIYF.

The V gene is TRBV9, the J gene TRBJ2-6; D is ambiguous. The CDR3 contains 16 residues. Germline CDR1 SGDLS, CDR2 YYNGEE. The V and J ends lost 0 bases and 1 base respectively, with 8 bases between them. CDR3 sequence: CASSVALGSGANVLTF. The DNA of the CDR3 is TGTGCCAGCAGCGTAGCCTTGGGGTCTGGGGCCAACGTCCTGACTTTC.

CDR3 residues: CSVGPSGYTF. The DNA of the CDR3 is TGCAGCGTTGGCCCCTCCGGCTACACCTTC. The V gene is TRBV29-1, the J gene TRBJ1-2; D is undetermined. Germline V CDR1 and CDR2: SQVTM, ANQGSEA. Between the trimmed V and J ends, which lost 4 bases and 8 bases, there was a span of 8 bases. The CDR3 is 10 amino acids.

The sample holds one count of this clone. The chain uses TRBV25-1 and TRBJ2-7, with 10 bases aligning to TRBD2. The CDR3 is 15 amino acids. CDR1 and CDR2 from the germline V gene are MGHDK and SYGVNS. V lost 6 bases to trimming and J lost 6 bases; unmatched junction nucleotides: 11. The chain's CDR3 is CASRDPSGRAPEQYF. DNA for the CDR3: TGTGCCAGCAGGGATCCTAGCGGGAGAGCGCCCGAGCAGTACTTC.